This entry is about one TCR beta chain. The sample holds many counts of this clonotype. It has no known antigen specificity. Base qualities are not at hand, and no much larger clone is one base apart. The time point label here, explained by the study, means: persistent/refractory GD, antithyroid drugs over 5 years with positive TRAb. For both TCR sequencing and RNA sequencing, RNA was extracted from PBMCs in TRIzol. The diagnosis of Graves' disease was made according to American Thyroid Association guidelines. Recruitment of patients was carried out at an endocrinology department in Xi'an, China. From each patient, 7.5 to 10 milliliters of peripheral blood was collected into an EDTA anticoagulant tube. Ficoll Paque Plus density gradient separation was used to isolate PBMCs, and no further T cell sorting was done. An Agilent 2100 Bioanalyzer and agarose gel were used to check RNA quality, and a NanoDrop 2000 was used to measure RNA concentration.

The method was multiplex PCR. The data were produced on an Illumina HiSeq 4000. TCR beta libraries were built with iRepertoire HTBI primers and Arm-PCR amplification of CDR3 regions. Before sequencing, the PCR products went through gel purification. Turning to the authors' computational methods: Gene usage analysis of CDR3 amino acid clonotypes relied on the approximately 68 TRBV and 14 TRBJ segments identified across samples. COPE and FqMerger were used to merge the filtered high-quality paired reads into contigs. BLAST was used to align contigs to IMGT TRBV, TRBD and TRBJ reference genes, and CDR3 was defined according to IMGT. Any clonotype with a frequency above 0.1% was counted as a highly expanded clone. Repertoire diversity was measured by Shannon entropy, and V-J evenness by the Gini coefficient. Clonotypes shared by more than one individual were considered public. TCRdb's own reprocessing of the public reads used fastp at Q25 and MiXCR and kept productive beta chains. Under each unique CDR3 protein, matching rows form one entry showing the most common genes and DNA. In this record, the V and J calls reflect TCRdb's handling and not the investigators' own analysis. Within this sample are about 470,000 distinct CDR3 sequences, with 20% to 25% of them counted one time only. The leading ten clones occupy around 7% of the sample.

A distance of 11 bases separates the germline ends of V and J, which lose 6 bases and 2 bases respectively. Via the germline V gene, CDR1 is SGHTA and CDR2 FQGNSA. The CDR3 has 15 amino acids, counting the end cysteine and phenylalanine. The entry retains the CDR3 DNA only, 45 bases that are in frame from base 1. The sample comes from a study of regulatory T cells in long-lasting Graves disease listed by TCRdb under 2021. Some background on the complete study: Persistent Graves' disease was defined as persistently positive TSH receptor autoantibodies together with antithyroid drug treatment for over 5 years. Peripheral blood TCR sequencing and RNA sequencing compared persistent Graves' disease patients with newly diagnosed Graves' disease patients. A total of around 35 samples underwent TCR sequencing: about 13 from persistent and 20 from newly diagnosed Graves' disease patients. On average, persistent Graves' disease patients in the clinical cohort had been on antithyroid drugs for about 10.3 years. The study was conducted in China and was registered as a clinical trial.

Overall study results and their limits: Patients with persistent disease shared more public clonotypes (around 2,500) than newly diagnosed patients did (more than 900). Persistent disease showed preferential use of TRBV28, TRBJ1-2 and TRBJ2-5, whereas newly diagnosed disease favored TRBV20-1 and TRBJ2-1. Lower TCR Shannon entropy and fewer highly expanded clones were observed in persistent Graves' disease patients than in newly diagnosed patients, which suggested clonal expansion. Peripheral blood alone was examined, since thyroid tissue, which constituted the primary lesion, could not be accessed. The authors noted that the small sample size was a limitation that may lower accuracy. Sequencing and analysis were limited to the TCR beta chain.

The V gene is TRBV7-2 and the J gene is TRBJ2-6; TRBD2 is a weak D gene call, 6 bases matching. The sequences come from peripheral blood mononuclear cells (PBMCs), collected when the disease was refractory, from a patient treated with antithyroid drugs. The sequence derives from a female donor with Graves disease. The DNA sequence is as follows: TGTGCCAGCAGTCCCGGGACTGCTGGGGCCAACGTCCTGACTTTC. Translated, it gives CASSPGTAGANVLTF. Here the CDR3 is joined to the reference TRBV7-2 and TRBJ2-6 genes, and the full variable domain is: GAGVSQSPSNKVTEKGKDVELRCDPISGHTALYWYRQSLGQGLEFLIYFQGNSAPDKSGLPSDRFSAERTGGSVSTLTIQRTQQEDSAVYLCASSPGTAGANVLTFGAGSRLTVL.